The present TCR beta chain was sequenced within a study of blood T cell repertoires in COVID-19. Trimming removed 0 bases from V and 4 bases from J; junction bases left unmatched: 5. The CDR3 covers 15 residues. The germline CDR1 and CDR2 sequences are SEHNR and FQNEAQ (reference sequence). The repertoire was sequenced with immunoSEQ multiplex PCR; TCRdb's copy has only in-frame clones and lacks some. The top ten hold less than 4% of the sample, which has fewer than 400,000 clones, approximately 90% seen once. This sequence was found in a woman in her 30s who had been exposed to COVID-19. The rearrangement joins TRBV7-9 to TRBJ1-2, with 7 bases identical to TRBD1. The specimen sequenced was PBMCs or T cells enriched from blood (not recorded which). The CDR3 protein is CASSLAGQEPYGYTF. The CDR3 region has the DNA TGTGCCAGCAGCTTAGCAGGACAGGAGCCCTATGGCTACACCTTC.